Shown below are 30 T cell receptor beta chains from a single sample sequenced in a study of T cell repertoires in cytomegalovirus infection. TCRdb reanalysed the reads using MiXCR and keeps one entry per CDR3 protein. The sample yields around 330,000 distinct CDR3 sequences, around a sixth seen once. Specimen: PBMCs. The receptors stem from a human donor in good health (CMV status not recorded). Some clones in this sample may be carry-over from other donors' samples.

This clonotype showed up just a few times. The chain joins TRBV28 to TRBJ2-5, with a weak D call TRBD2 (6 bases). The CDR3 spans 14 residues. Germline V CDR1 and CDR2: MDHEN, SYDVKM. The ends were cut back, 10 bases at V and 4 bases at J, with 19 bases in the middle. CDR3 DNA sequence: TGTGCCACCCGCGGGAAGGGCGAGGGAGAGACCCAGTACTTC. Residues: CATRGKGEGETQYF.

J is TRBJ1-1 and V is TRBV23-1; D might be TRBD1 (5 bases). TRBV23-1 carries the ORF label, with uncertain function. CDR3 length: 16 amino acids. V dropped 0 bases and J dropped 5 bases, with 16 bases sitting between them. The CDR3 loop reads CASSQSRWGPWTEAFF. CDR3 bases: TGCGCCAGCAGTCAATCTCGGTGGGGCCCATGGACTGAAGCTTTCTTT.

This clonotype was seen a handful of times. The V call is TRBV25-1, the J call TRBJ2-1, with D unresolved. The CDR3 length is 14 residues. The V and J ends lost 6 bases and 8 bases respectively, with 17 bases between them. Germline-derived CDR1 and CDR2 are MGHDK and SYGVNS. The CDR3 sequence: CASRAGRLVDEQFF. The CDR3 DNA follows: TGTGCCAGCAGGGCAGGCAGGCTGGTAGATGAGCAGTTCTTC.

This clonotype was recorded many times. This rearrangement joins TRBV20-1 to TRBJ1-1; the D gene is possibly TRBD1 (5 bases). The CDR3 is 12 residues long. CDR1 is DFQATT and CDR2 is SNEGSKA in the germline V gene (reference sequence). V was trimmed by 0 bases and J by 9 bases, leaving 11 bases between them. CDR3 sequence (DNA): TGCAGTGCTAGAGATATGGGGCTGAAAGCTTTCTTT. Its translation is CSARDMGLKAFF.

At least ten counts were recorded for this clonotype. The CDR3 reads CASSESGPLHTQYF. For the CDR3, the DNA is TGTGCCAGCAGCGAGAGTGGACCTCTCCATACGCAGTATTTT. The chain combines TRBV7-9 with TRBJ2-3; D ambiguous. Deletions cut 5 bases from V and 7 bases from J, with 16 bases between. The CDR3 is 14 residues long. Germline lookup yields CDR1 SEHNR and CDR2 FQNEAQ (reference sequence).

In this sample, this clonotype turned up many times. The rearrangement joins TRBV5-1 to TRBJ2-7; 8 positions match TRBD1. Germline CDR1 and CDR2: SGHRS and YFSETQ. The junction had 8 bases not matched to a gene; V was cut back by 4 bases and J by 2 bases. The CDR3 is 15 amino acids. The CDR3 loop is CASSAQGQGAYEQYF. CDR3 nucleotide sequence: TGCGCCAGCAGCGCGCAAGGACAGGGAGCCTACGAGCAGTACTTC.

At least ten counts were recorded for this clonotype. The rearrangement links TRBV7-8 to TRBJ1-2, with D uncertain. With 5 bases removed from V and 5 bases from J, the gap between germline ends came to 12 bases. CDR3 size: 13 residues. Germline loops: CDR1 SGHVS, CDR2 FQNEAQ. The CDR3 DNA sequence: TGTGCCAGCAGCGATGACTGGACTTATGGCTACACCTTC. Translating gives CASSDDWTYGYTF.

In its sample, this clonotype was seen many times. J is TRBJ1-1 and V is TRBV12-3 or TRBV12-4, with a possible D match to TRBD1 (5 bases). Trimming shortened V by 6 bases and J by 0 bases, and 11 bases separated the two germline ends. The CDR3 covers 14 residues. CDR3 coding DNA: TGTGCCAGCAGCTTTACGGGGCTGAACACTGAAGCTTTCTTT. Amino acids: CASSFTGLNTEAFF.

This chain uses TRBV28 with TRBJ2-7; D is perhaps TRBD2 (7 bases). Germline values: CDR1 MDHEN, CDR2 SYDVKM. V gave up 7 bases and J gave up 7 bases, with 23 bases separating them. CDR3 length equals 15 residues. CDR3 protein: CASTKGGSKSWEQYF. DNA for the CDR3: TGTGCCAGCACCAAGGGGGGGTCGAAGTCGTGGGAGCAGTACTTC.

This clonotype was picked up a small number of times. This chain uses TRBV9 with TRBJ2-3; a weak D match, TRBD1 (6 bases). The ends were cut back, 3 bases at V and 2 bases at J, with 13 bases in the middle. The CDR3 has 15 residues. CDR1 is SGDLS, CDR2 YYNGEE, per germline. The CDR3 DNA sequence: TGTGCCAGCAGCGAATCAGGGGCCCACACAGATACGCAGTATTTT. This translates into CASSESGAHTDTQYF.

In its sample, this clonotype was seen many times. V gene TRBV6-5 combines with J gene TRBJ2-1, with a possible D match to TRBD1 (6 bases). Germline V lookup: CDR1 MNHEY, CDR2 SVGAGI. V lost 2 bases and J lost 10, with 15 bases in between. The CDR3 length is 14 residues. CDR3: CASSYGSGGGEQFF. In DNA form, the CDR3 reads TGTGCCAGCAGTTACGGATCTGGGGGCGGAGAGCAGTTCTTC.

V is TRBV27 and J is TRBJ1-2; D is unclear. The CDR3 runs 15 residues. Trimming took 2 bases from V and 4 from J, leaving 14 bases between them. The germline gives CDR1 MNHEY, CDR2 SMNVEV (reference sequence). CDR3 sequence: CASSLMAAHLYGYTF. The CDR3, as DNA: TGTGCCAGCAGTTTAATGGCAGCCCATCTCTATGGCTACACCTTC.

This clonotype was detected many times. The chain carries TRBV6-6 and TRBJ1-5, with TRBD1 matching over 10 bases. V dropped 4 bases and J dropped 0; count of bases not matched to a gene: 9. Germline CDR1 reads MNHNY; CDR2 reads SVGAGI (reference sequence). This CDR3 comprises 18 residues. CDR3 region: CASSFSRDRGYSNQPQHF. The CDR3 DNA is TGTGCCAGCAGTTTCTCCCGGGACAGGGGATATAGCAATCAGCCCCAGCATTTT.

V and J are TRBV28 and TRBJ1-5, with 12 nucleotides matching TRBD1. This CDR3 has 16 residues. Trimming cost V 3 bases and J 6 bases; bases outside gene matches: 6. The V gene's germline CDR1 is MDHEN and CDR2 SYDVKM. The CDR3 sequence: CASSLGTGGASQPQHF. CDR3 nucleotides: TGTGCCAGCAGTTTGGGGACAGGGGGCGCCAGTCAGCCCCAGCATTTT.

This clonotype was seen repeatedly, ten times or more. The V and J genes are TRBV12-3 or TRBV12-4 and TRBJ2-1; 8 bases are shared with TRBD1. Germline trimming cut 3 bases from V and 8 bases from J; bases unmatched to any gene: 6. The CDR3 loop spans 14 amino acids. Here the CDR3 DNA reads TGTGCCAGCAGTTTTCCAGGGGGCTGGGATGAGCAGTTCTTC. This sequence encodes CASSFPGGWDEQFF.

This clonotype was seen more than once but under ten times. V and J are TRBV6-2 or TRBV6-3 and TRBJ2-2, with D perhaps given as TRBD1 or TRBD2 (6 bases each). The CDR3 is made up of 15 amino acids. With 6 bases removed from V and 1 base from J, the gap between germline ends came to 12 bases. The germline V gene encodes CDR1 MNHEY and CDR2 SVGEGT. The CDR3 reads CASSSEGGNTGELFF. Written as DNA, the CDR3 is TGTGCCAGCAGCTCTGAGGGGGGGAACACCGGGGAGCTGTTTTTT.

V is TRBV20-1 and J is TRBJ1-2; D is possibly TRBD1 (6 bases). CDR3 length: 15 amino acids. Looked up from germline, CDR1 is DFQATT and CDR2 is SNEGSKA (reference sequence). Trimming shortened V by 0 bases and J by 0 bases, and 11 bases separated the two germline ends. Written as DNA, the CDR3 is TGCAGTGCTAGAGAGGCAGGGGCCTCTAACTATGGCTACACCTTC. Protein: CSAREAGASNYGYTF.

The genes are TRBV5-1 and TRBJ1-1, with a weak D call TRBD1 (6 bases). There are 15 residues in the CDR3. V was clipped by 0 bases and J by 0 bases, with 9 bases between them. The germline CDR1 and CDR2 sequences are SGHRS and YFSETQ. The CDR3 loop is CASSLAGTLNTEAFF. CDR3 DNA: TGCGCCAGCAGCTTGGCCGGGACACTGAACACTGAAGCTTTCTTT.

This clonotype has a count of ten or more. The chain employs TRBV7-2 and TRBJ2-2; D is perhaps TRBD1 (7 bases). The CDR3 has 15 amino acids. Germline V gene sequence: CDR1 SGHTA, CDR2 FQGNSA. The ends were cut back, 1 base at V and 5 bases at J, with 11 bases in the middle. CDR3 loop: CASSLEPGGTGELFF. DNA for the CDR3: TGTGCCAGCAGCTTAGAGCCAGGGGGGACCGGGGAGCTGTTTTTT.

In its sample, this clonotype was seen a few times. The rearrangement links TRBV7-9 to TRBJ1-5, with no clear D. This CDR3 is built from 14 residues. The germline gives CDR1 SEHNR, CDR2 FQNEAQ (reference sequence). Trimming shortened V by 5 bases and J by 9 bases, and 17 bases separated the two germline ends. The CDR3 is CASSHDVSPGPQHF. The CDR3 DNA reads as TGTGCCAGCAGCCATGACGTATCCCCGGGGCCCCAGCATTTT.

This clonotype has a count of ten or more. The CDR3 sequence is CASSYKGLYTGELFF. CDR3 in DNA: TGTGCCAGCAGTTACAAGGGGCTCTACACCGGGGAGCTGTTTTTT. The chain joins TRBV6-2 or TRBV6-3 to TRBJ2-2; TRBD1 is a possible D gene (5 bases). Germline V gene data show CDR1 as MNHEY and CDR2 as SVGEGT. V was clipped by 2 bases and J by 3 bases, with 10 bases between them. This CDR3 has 15 amino acids.

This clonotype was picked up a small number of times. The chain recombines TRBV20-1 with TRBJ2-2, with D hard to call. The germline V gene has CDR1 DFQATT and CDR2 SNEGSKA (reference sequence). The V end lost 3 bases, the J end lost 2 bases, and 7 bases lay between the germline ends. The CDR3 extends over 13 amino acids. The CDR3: CSASQVNTGELFF. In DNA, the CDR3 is TGCAGTGCTAGTCAAGTTAACACCGGGGAGCTGTTTTTT.

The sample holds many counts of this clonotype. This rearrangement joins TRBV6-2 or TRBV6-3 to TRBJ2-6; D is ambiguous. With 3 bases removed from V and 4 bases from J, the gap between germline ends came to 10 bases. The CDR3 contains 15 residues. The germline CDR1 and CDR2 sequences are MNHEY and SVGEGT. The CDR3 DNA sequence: TGTGCCAGCAGTTATGGAACAGCGGGGGCCAACGTCCTGACTTTC. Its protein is CASSYGTAGANVLTF.

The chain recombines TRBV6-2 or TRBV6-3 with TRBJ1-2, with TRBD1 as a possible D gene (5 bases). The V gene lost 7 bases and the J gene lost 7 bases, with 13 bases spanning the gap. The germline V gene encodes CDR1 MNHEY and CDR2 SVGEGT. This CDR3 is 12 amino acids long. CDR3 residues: CASTKGGGGYTF. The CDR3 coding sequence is TGTGCCAGCACCAAAGGCGGGGGTGGCTACACCTTC.

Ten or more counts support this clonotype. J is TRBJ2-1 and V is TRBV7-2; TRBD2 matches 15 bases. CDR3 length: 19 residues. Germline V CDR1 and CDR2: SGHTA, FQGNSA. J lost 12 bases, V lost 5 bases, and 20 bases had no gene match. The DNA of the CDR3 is TGTGCCAGCAGCCCCAACCCCGGGACTAGCGGGGGGCCCCTAGGAGTGCAGTTCTTC. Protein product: CASSPNPGTSGGPLGVQFF. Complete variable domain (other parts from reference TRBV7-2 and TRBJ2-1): GAGVSQSPSNKVTEKGKDVELRCDPISGHTALYWYRQSLGQGLEFLIYFQGNSAPDKSGLPSDRFSAERTGGSVSTLTIQRTQQEDSAVYLCASSPNPGTSGGPLGVQFFGPGTRLTVL.

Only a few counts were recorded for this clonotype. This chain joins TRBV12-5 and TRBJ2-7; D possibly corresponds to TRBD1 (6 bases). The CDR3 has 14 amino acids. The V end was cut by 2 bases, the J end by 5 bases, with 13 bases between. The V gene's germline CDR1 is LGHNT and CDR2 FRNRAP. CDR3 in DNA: TGTGCTAGTGGTTTGTCAAACCGACAGGACGAGCAGTACTTC. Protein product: CASGLSNRQDEQYF.

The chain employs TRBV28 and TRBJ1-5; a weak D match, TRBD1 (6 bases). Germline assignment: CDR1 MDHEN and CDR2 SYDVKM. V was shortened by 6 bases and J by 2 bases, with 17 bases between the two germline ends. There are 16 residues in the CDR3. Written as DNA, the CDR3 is TGTGCCAGCAGGTTAAATTCAGGGGCGGGCAATCAGCCCCAGCATTTT. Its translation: CASRLNSGAGNQPQHF.

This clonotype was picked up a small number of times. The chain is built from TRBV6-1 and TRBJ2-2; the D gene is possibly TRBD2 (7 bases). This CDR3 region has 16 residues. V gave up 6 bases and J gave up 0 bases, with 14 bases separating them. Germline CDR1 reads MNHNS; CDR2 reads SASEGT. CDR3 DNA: TGTGCCAGCAGAAACGGGGGGCTGTCGAACACCGGGGAGCTGTTTTTT. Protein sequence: CASRNGGLSNTGELFF.

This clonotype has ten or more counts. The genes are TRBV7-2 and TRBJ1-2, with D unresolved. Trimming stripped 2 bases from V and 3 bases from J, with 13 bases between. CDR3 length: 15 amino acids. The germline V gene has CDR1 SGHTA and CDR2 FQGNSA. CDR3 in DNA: TGTGCCAGCAGCTTATTCATAGGGAGTGACTATGGCTACACCTTC. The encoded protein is CASSLFIGSDYGYTF.

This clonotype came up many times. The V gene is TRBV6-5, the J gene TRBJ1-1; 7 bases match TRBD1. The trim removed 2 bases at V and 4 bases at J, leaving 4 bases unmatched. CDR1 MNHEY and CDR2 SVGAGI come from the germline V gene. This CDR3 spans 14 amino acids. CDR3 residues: CASSYTGDSTEAFF. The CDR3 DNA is TGTGCCAGCAGTTACACGGGGGACAGCACTGAAGCTTTCTTT.